The 20 T cell receptor beta chains presented below share a single source sample, sequenced in a study of blood T cell repertoires in COVID-19. Profiling relied on immunoSEQ multiplex PCR, and the TCRdb table lists in-frame clones only, not all of them. Of around 270,000 clones in the sample, around 89% were seen once. Sequenced input: peripheral blood. These receptors were taken from a middle-aged man with acute or convalescent COVID-19.

This clone was counted only a few times. Germline and junction disagree at one end, which may indicate a read error. V and J are TRBV11-3 and TRBJ1-5, with D maybe TRBD1 (6 bases). Per the germline V gene, CDR1 is SGHNT and CDR2 is YENEEA. The CDR3 runs to 12 residues. This CDR3 reads CASSLDADSISF. The CDR3 bases are TGTGCCAGCAGCTTGGACGCGGACAGTATCAGTTTT.

The chain is built from TRBV4-2 and TRBJ2-7; D not certain. The CDR3 sequence is 15 residues long. V dropped 1 base and J dropped 3 bases, with 13 bases sitting between them. Germline values: CDR1 LGHNA, CDR2 YNFKEQ. The CDR3 region has the DNA TGTGCCAGCAGCCAAGCGCCAGCTCTAGTCTACGAGCAGTACTTC. This translates into CASSQAPALVYEQYF.

The chain employs TRBV20-1 and TRBJ1-1; D call uncertain. Germline values: CDR1 DFQATT, CDR2 SNEGSKA (reference sequence). Trimming pared 6 bases from V and 7 bases from J, leaving 12 bases between. The CDR3 runs 11 residues. CDR3 loop: CSARGVSEAFF. The CDR3 DNA reads as TGCAGTGCCCGAGGAGTGAGTGAAGCTTTCTTT.

This sequence joins TRBV6-1 and TRBJ1-5; D uncertain. V shed 2 bases and J shed 0 bases, with 5 bases lying between them. Looked up from germline, CDR1 is MNHNS and CDR2 is SASEGT. This CDR3 comprises 14 residues. CDR3 DNA: TGTGCCAGCAGTGAATTCAGTAGCAATCAGCCCCAGCATTTT. It translates to CASSEFSSNQPQHF.

The chain recombines TRBV9 with TRBJ1-2; the D gene is possibly TRBD1 (6 bases). This CDR3 comprises 15 residues. The V end lost 2 bases, the J end lost 4 bases, and 15 bases lay between the germline ends. The germline CDR1 and CDR2 sequences are SGDLS and YYNGEE. CDR3 in DNA: TGTGCCAGCAGCGTCGGTCAGGGGAGTGGCTATGGCTACACCTTC. Amino acid sequence: CASSVGQGSGYGYTF.

The gene calls are TRBV2 and TRBJ2-3; 11 bases line up with TRBD2. Germline assignment: CDR1 SNHLY and CDR2 FYNNEI. This CDR3 spans 15 amino acids. The ends lost 5 bases at V and 4 bases at J; junction bases unmatched: 5. The CDR3 DNA follows: TGTGCCAGCAGTTTACTAGCGGGGGCCCCAGATACGCAGTATTTT. Its protein is CASSLLAGAPDTQYF.

The table lists this clone with a count of one. The chain recombines TRBV7-6 with TRBJ1-4; no reliable D call. The CDR3 length is 14 residues. Germline CDR1 SGHVS, CDR2 FNYEAQ. Trimming shortened V by 1 base and J by 12 bases, and 15 bases separated the two germline ends. The CDR3 DNA follows: TGTGCCAGCAGCTTAGAAGCAGCGGCGTCGGAACTGTTTTTT. This codes for CASSLEAAASELFF.

The rearrangement links TRBV2 to TRBJ1-6; no clear D. CDR3 size: 15 residues. Germline assignment: CDR1 SNHLY and CDR2 FYNNEI. V dropped 4 bases and J dropped 9 bases, with 16 bases sitting between them. The CDR3 loop is CASSALGNQRSPLHF. The CDR3 DNA is TGTGCCAGCAGTGCTCTAGGAAACCAGCGTTCACCCCTCCACTTT.

The chain couples TRBV5-1 to TRBJ2-7; 10 nucleotides line up with TRBD1. Trimming took 4 bases from V and 7 from J; bases not matched to a gene: 5. CDR3 length equals 13 residues. Germline CDR1 and CDR2: SGHRS and YFSETQ. In DNA, the CDR3 is TGCGCCAGCAGCCCCGACAGGGGGCGAGAGCAGTACTTC. Protein sequence: CASSPDRGREQYF.

Concerning this clone itself: This same CDR3 is encoded by further DNA sequences in the sample. V and J are TRBV11-2 and TRBJ1-1, with D uncertain. This CDR3 is built from 14 residues. Trimming left V 1 base short and J 4 bases short, with 10 bases between. Germline V CDR1 and CDR2: SGHAT, FQNNGV. The CDR3: CASSLVAGSTEAFF. CDR3 DNA: TGTGCCAGCAGCTTAGTTGCGGGGAGCACTGAAGCTTTCTTT.

The chain couples TRBV7-2 to TRBJ2-3; TRBD2 aligns across 14 bases. CDR1 and CDR2 (germline): SGHTA, FQGNSA. The V and J ends lost 5 bases and 6 bases, in that order; junction bases with no gene match: 7. The CDR3 has 16 amino acids. In DNA, the CDR3 is TGTGCCAGCAGCCATGGACTAGCGGGGGGAAGGGATACGCAGTATTTT. Translating it yields CASSHGLAGGRDTQYF.

V is TRBV2 and J is TRBJ1-5, with TRBD1 identical over 9 bases. The CDR3 covers 14 residues. Germline V gene sequence: CDR1 SNHLY, CDR2 FYNNEI. After removal of 7 bases from V and 3 bases from J, the junction contained 4 bases not matched to a gene. CDR3 coding DNA: TGTGCCAGCAAGACAGGGGGATTCAATCAGCCCCAGCATTTT. Translation gives CASKTGGFNQPQHF.

The chain joins TRBV19 to TRBJ1-2, with 7 bases fitting TRBD1. The CDR3 runs to 15 residues. The ends lost 5 bases at V and 2 bases at J; junction bases unmatched: 8. Per germline, CDR1 LNHDA and CDR2 SQIVND (reference sequence). CDR3 residues: CASSGEDRANYGYTF. The CDR3 DNA reads TGTGCCAGTAGTGGAGAAGACAGGGCCAACTATGGCTACACCTTC.

The count of this clone is one. The chain combines TRBV3-1 (or the pseudogene TRBV3-2) with TRBJ2-7; TRBD1 matches 10 bases. From germline, CDR1 is LGHDT and CDR2 YNNKEL (reference sequence). The CDR3 has 14 amino acids. The V segment lost 4 bases and the J segment 5 bases; nucleotides outside the gene matches: 5. CDR3 DNA sequence: TGTGCCAGCAGCCCTTGGACAGGGGGTAACGAGCAGTACTTC. Translated, it gives CASSPWTGGNEQYF.

The chain carries TRBV30 and TRBJ1-6; the D is unclear. CDR3 length: 13 residues. CDR1 GTSNPN and CDR2 SVGIG come from the germline V gene (reference sequence). Between the trimmed V and J ends, which lost 3 bases and 4 bases, there was a span of 7 bases. Here the CDR3 reads CAWSLRYNSPLHF. In DNA, the CDR3 is TGTGCCTGGAGCCTCCGGTATAATTCACCCCTCCACTTT. Drawing the rest from reference TRBV30 and TRBJ1-6, the complete variable domain is SQTIHQWPATLVQPVGSPLSLECTVEGTSNPNLYWYRQAAGRGLQLLFYSVGIGQISSEVPQNLSASRPQDRQFILSSKKLLLSDSGFYLCAWSLRYNSPLHFGNGTRLTVT.

V and J are TRBV5-6 and TRBJ2-2; D not resolved. Germline CDR1 SGHDT, CDR2 YYEEEE. The CDR3 loop spans 14 amino acids. V was shortened by 6 bases and J by 4 bases, with 13 bases between the two germline ends. CDR3 DNA sequence: TGTGCCAGCACCTTCGGGTCGGGCACCGGGGAGCTGTTTTTT. Amino acids: CASTFGSGTGELFF.

CDR3 region: CASSLGGGRGTDTQYF. The CDR3 nucleotides read TGCGCCAGCAGCTTGGGTGGGGGGAGAGGGACAGATACGCAGTATTTT. V gene TRBV5-1 combines with J gene TRBJ2-3, with D possibly matching TRBD2 (6 bases). V was pared by 0 bases and J by 3 bases, with 14 bases between. This CDR3 has 16 residues. Germline V CDR1 and CDR2: SGHRS, YFSETQ.

This chain connects TRBV5-8 to TRBJ2-3, with 9 bases that match TRBD2. The CDR3 runs 15 residues. Trimming removed 2 bases from V and 6 bases from J; junction bases left unmatched: 7. Germline lookup yields CDR1 SGHTS and CDR2 YDEGEE. The CDR3: CASSLWAGGLDTQYF. In DNA, the CDR3 is TGTGCCAGCAGCTTATGGGCGGGGGGGCTGGATACGCAGTATTTT.

This chain connects TRBV27 to TRBJ2-7, with TRBD1 identical over 9 bases. The CDR3 contains 14 residues. Germline CDR1 and CDR2: MNHEY and SMNVEV (reference sequence). Trimming cost V 2 bases and J 7 bases; bases outside gene matches: 6. This CDR3 is CASSLPGTGREQYF. DNA of the CDR3: TGTGCCAGCAGTTTACCCGGGACAGGGCGGGAGCAGTACTTC.

The rearrangement joins TRBV5-1 to TRBJ1-6, with D possibly being TRBD1 (5 bases). V dropped 3 bases and J dropped 9 bases, with 13 bases sitting between them. Germline CDR1 SGHRS, CDR2 YFSETQ. This CDR3 spans 14 amino acids. DNA of the CDR3: TGCGCCAGCAGCTCGGGGGAGAGGGGTTCACCCCTCCACTTT. Amino acids: CASSSGERGSPLHF.